The 25 T cell receptor beta chains in this list originate from one sample, sequenced in a study of blood T cell repertoires in COVID-19. Some clones are missing from TCRdb's copy, which holds only in-frame ones; the method was immunoSEQ multiplex PCR. Here the sample spans about 150,000 clones, 80% to 90% being singletons. Specimen: peripheral blood. The receptors originated from a woman aged 55-75 years with COVID-19, enrolled during active disease.

This chain uses TRBV19 with TRBJ2-7; no clear D. Trimming pared 0 bases from V and 4 bases from J, leaving 16 bases between. Germline lookup yields CDR1 LNHDA and CDR2 SQIVND (reference sequence). The CDR3 length is 16 residues. This CDR3 reads CASSIEVGGGPYEQYF. CDR3 bases: TGTGCCAGTAGTATAGAAGTCGGCGGCGGCCCATACGAGCAGTACTTC. Looking up the rest from reference TRBV19 and TRBJ2-7 gives the full variable domain: DGGITQSPKYLFRKEGQNVTLSCEQNLNHDAMYWYRQDPGQGLRLIYYSQIVNDFQKGDIAEGYSVSREKKESFPLTVTSAQKNPTAFYLCASSIEVGGGPYEQYFGPGTRLTVT.

The chain has TRBV19 and TRBJ2-7; a possible D gene is TRBD1 (5 bases). V was cut by 6 bases and J by 2 bases, with 14 bases left in between. The CDR3 loop spans 14 amino acids. The germline V gene encodes CDR1 LNHDA and CDR2 SQIVND (reference sequence). The DNA of the CDR3 is TGTGCCAGTAGCCCAGGGCAGGGCCCCTACGAGCAGTACTTC. Its translation is CASSPGQGPYEQYF.

The chain is built from TRBV7-6 and TRBJ1-5, with D hard to call. The CDR3 is 13 amino acids. Trimming took 1 base from V and 6 from J, leaving 7 bases between them. The V gene's germline CDR1 is SGHVS and CDR2 FNYEAQ. The CDR3 nucleotides read TGTGCCAGCAGCTTAGGGCGGGGTCAGCCCCAGCATTTT. This codes for CASSLGRGQPQHF.

This chain connects TRBV7-2 to TRBJ1-2; D is undetermined. The CDR3 sequence is 14 residues long. Trimming cost V 1 base and J 1 base, with 7 bases left between them. CDR1 and CDR2 from the germline V gene are SGHTA and FQGNSA. The CDR3 bases are TGTGCCAGCAGCTTAGATGTCGGTAACTATGGCTACACCTTC. Translating it yields CASSLDVGNYGYTF. The full variable domain, completed using reference TRBV7-2 and TRBJ1-2, is GAGVSQSPSNKVTEKGKDVELRCDPISGHTALYWYRQSLGQGLEFLIYFQGNSAPDKSGLPSDRFSAERTGGSVSTLTIQRTQQEDSAVYLCASSLDVGNYGYTFGSGTRLTVV.

The rearrangement uses TRBV27 and TRBJ1-2; possibly TRBD1 for D (5 bases). The CDR3 has 14 amino acids. CDR1 MNHEY and CDR2 SMNVEV come from the germline V gene (reference sequence). V was pared by 3 bases and J by 0 bases, with 8 bases between. CDR3 nucleotide sequence: TGTGCCAGCAGTTTTTGGGGGGCTAACTATGGCTACACCTTC. This translates into CASSFWGANYGYTF.

The rearrangement uses TRBV9 and TRBJ1-2; possibly TRBD1 for D (6 bases). The CDR3 extends over 14 amino acids. Germline CDR1 reads SGDLS; CDR2 reads YYNGEE. Between the trimmed V and J ends, which lost 3 bases and 4 bases, there was a span of 13 bases. The CDR3 DNA sequence: TGTGCCAGCAGCGAGGAGGGGGGGCTCTATGGCTACACCTTC. Its protein is CASSEEGGLYGYTF.

This clone was detected once. The chain has TRBV9 and TRBJ2-1; weak D call: TRBD2 (6 bases). CDR1 and CDR2 from the germline V gene are SGDLS and YYNGEE. The V end was cut by 0 bases, the J end by 5 bases, with 6 bases between. The CDR3 is 13 residues long. In DNA, the CDR3 is TGTGCCAGCAGCGTAGTAGCGGACAATGAGCAGTTCTTC. It yields the protein CASSVVADNEQFF.

The V and J genes are TRBV7-3 and TRBJ2-1; 12 bases map to TRBD2. The germline gives CDR1 SGHTA, CDR2 FQGTGA. Trimming removed 1 base from V and 0 bases from J; junction bases left unmatched: 7. The CDR3 contains 19 residues. The chain's CDR3 is CASSLSPGLAGPSYNEQFF. CDR3 in DNA: TGTGCCAGCAGCTTAAGCCCAGGACTAGCGGGACCCTCCTACAATGAGCAGTTCTTC. The entire variable domain, with the rest obtained from reference TRBV7-3 and TRBJ2-1, is as follows: GAGVSQTPSNKVTEKGKYVELRCDPISGHTALYWYRQSLGQGPEFLIYFQGTGAADDSGLPNDRFFAVRPEGSVSTLKIQRTERGDSAVYLCASSLSPGLAGPSYNEQFFGPGTRLTVL.

The V gene is TRBV5-4, the J gene TRBJ1-1; tentatively, D is TRBD1 (5 bases). Trimming took off 3 bases at V and 7 bases at J, with 13 bases between the two ends. Germline V gives CDR1 SGHNT, CDR2 YYREEE (reference sequence). The CDR3 is 13 amino acids. Here the CDR3 DNA reads TGTGCCAGCAGCTGGGGCACGGGTAGTGAAGCTTTCTTT. It specifies CASSWGTGSEAFF.

CDR3 sequence reads: CASSSGVAGFATDTQYF. CDR3 in DNA: TGTGCCAGCAGCTCCGGGGTAGCGGGGTTTGCCACAGATACGCAGTATTTT. The gene calls are TRBV3-1 (or the pseudogene TRBV3-2) and TRBJ2-3; TRBD2 matches at 8 bases. Germline lookup yields CDR1 LGHDT and CDR2 YNNKEL (reference sequence). This CDR3 region has 17 residues. With 5 bases clipped from V and 2 bases from J, the junction kept 12 bases outside the gene matches.

The chain couples TRBV29-1 to TRBJ1-3; weak D call: TRBD1 (6 bases). The CDR3 consists of 13 residues. V was clipped by 7 bases and J by 2 bases, with 12 bases between them. Germline V gives CDR1 SQVTM, CDR2 ANQGSEA. In DNA form, the CDR3 reads TGCAGCGCCTCGGGGGGCGCTGGAAACACCATATATTTT. Translation gives CSASGGAGNTIYF.

The chain recombines TRBV9 with TRBJ2-2; TRBD2 matches at 10 bases. The trim removed 3 bases at V and 0 bases at J, leaving 11 bases unmatched. Germline V gene sequence: CDR1 SGDLS, CDR2 YYNGEE. The CDR3 contains 19 residues. The CDR3 sequence is CASSEGTGLAGANTGELFF. CDR3 in DNA: TGTGCCAGCAGCGAGGGGACAGGCCTAGCGGGGGCGAACACCGGGGAGCTGTTTTTT.

This clone has a handful of counts. The CDR3 spells CASSRQVDQPQHF. The CDR3 nucleotides read TGTGCCAGCAGCCGACAGGTCGATCAGCCCCAGCATTTT. This sequence joins TRBV3-1 (or the pseudogene TRBV3-2) and TRBJ1-5, with TRBD1 as a possible D gene (6 bases). Germline V CDR1 and CDR2: LGHDT, YNNKEL (reference sequence). V lost 4 bases and J 5 bases, leaving 9 bases between the germline ends. This CDR3 has 13 amino acids.

This clone has just a few counts. V gene TRBV4-1 combines with J gene TRBJ1-6, with D unclear. The length of the CDR3 is 15 residues. The ends were cut back, 1 base at V and 9 bases at J, with 13 bases in the middle. Germline-derived CDR1 and CDR2 are MGHRA and YSYEKL. The CDR3 region is CASSQGHSGGSPLHF. In DNA form, the CDR3 reads TGCGCCAGCAGCCAAGGACATTCCGGAGGTTCACCCCTCCACTTT.

The sample holds a few counts of this clone. The J gene is TRBJ2-7, the V gene TRBV11-2; TRBD1 matches 8 bases. The germline gives CDR1 SGHAT, CDR2 FQNNGV. The CDR3 covers 14 residues. Unmatched junction bases numbered 5, after V lost 5 bases and J lost 2 bases. CDR3 in amino acids: CASSLDRETYEQYF. In nucleotides, the CDR3 is TGTGCCAGCAGCCTGGACAGGGAGACCTACGAGCAGTACTTC.

The chain uses TRBV6-6 and TRBJ2-1; TRBD1 matches at 9 bases. Germline CDR1 is MNHNY and CDR2 is SVGAGI (reference sequence). The CDR3 totals 12 residues. V trimming: 7 bases; J trimming: 7 bases; junction bases outside the gene matches: 2. CDR3 in DNA: TGTGCCAGCATAGACAGGGGGAATGAGCAGTTCTTC. Its translation: CASIDRGNEQFF.

V usage is TRBV6-5 and J usage is TRBJ1-2; D gene unclear. This CDR3 spans 13 amino acids. V was cut by 7 bases and J by 1 base, with 10 bases left in between. The V gene's germline CDR1 is MNHEY and CDR2 SVGAGI. The CDR3 here is CASNEQLNYGYTF. The CDR3 DNA follows: TGTGCCAGCAACGAACAGCTTAACTATGGCTACACCTTC.

This clone was seen just once. The rearrangement uses TRBV19 and TRBJ2-7; TRBD2 agrees at 15 bases. V was clipped by 5 bases and J by 1 base; unmatched bases: 3. This CDR3 comprises 16 residues. CDR1 is LNHDA and CDR2 is SQIVND in the germline V gene (reference sequence). The CDR3 DNA follows: TGTGCCAGTAGTCTGGGACTAGCGGGGGGATCCTACGAGCAGTACTTC. This translates into CASSLGLAGGSYEQYF.

CDR3 in DNA: TGTGCCAGCAGCCCACTCGGACAGGGCCTGAACACTGAAGCTTTCTTT. Its translation: CASSPLGQGLNTEAFF. J is TRBJ1-1 and V is TRBV5-4; 8 bases agree with TRBD1. Germline trimming cut 4 bases from V and 0 bases from J; bases unmatched to any gene: 8. CDR1 and CDR2 (germline): SGHNT, YYREEE (reference sequence). This CDR3 is 16 amino acids long.

The chain uses TRBV27 and TRBJ1-6, with D possibly being TRBD1 (5 bases). V dropped 6 bases and J dropped 8 bases, with 14 bases sitting between them. The length of the CDR3 is 14 residues. Germline CDR1 reads MNHEY; CDR2 reads SMNVEV (reference sequence). Here the CDR3 reads CASRNWGNYSPLHF. The DNA for the CDR3 is TGTGCCAGCAGGAATTGGGGCAATTATTCACCCCTCCACTTT.

Concerning this clone itself: The junction does not match germline at one end; this may be a read error. This CDR3 reads CASSSGLAGDANTGELFF. The CDR3 region has the DNA TGTGCTAGCAGCTCAGGACTAGCGGGGGACGCGAACACCGGGGAGCTGTTTTTT. V gene TRBV7-7 combines with J gene TRBJ2-2; 13 bases are a match to TRBD2. Germline lookup yields CDR1 SSHAT and CDR2 FNYEAQ (reference sequence). This CDR3 has 18 residues.

The chain couples TRBV6-2 or TRBV6-3 to TRBJ2-1; D gene ambiguous. The V gene lost 0 bases and the J gene lost 7 bases, with 7 bases spanning the gap. Germline V CDR1 and CDR2: MNHEY, SVGEGT. The CDR3 is 13 residues long. The CDR3 sequence is CASSYSSANEQFF. The CDR3 nucleotides read TGTGCCAGCAGTTACTCGAGCGCTAATGAGCAGTTCTTC.

The V call is TRBV6-5, the J call TRBJ2-5; D perhaps matches TRBD1 (6 bases). Germline loops: CDR1 MNHEY, CDR2 SVGAGI. This CDR3 has 15 amino acids. Trimming took off 0 bases at V and 2 bases at J, with 10 bases between the two ends. This chain's CDR3 is CASSYSNTGQETQYF. In DNA, the CDR3 is TGTGCCAGCAGTTACTCGAACACAGGGCAAGAGACCCAGTACTTC.

The CDR3 nucleotides read TGCGCCAGCAGCCGTGGTATAGGAGAAGACACTGAAGCTTTCTTT. Protein sequence: CASSRGIGEDTEAFF. This chain uses TRBV4-3 with TRBJ1-1, with D hard to call. The length of the CDR3 is 15 residues. Trimming took off 4 bases at V and 3 bases at J, with 15 bases between the two ends. Germline CDR1 is LGHNA and CDR2 is YSLEER.

The J gene is TRBJ2-5, the V gene TRBV2, with a tentative D call TRBD2 (6 bases). Germline loops: CDR1 SNHLY, CDR2 FYNNEI. V was trimmed by 5 bases and J by 1 base, leaving 11 bases between them. There are 14 residues in the CDR3. CDR3 in amino acids: CASSWEAGQETQYF. The DNA for the CDR3 is TGTGCCAGCAGTTGGGAGGCGGGCCAAGAGACCCAGTACTTC.